This is a list of T cell receptor beta chains from one sample in a study of identical twins. TCRdb passed the 5' RACE reads through MiXCR, listing each CDR3 protein once. The sample lists 400,000 to 550,000 distinct CDR3 sequences, less than 25% occurring once. The sample was also reused in another study, on T cells expressing NK-cell markers.

The sample taken for sequencing was CD4+ T cells sorted from blood. Every receptor here comes from a woman aged 18-29 years in good health. CDR3s include the opening cysteine and the closing phenylalanine or tryptophan. The D gene is left open where the match is weak. Not every row has a clone size; where given, it reads once, few, many or a size class.

size	D	V	J	CDR3	DNA
-	TRBD2	TRBV5-6	TRBJ2-2	CASSLYIRGRDAGELFF	TGTGCCAGCAGCTTGTATATCCGTGGGAGGGATGCCGGGGAGCTGTTTTTT
few	-	TRBV4-2	TRBJ2-4	CASSQVDYGGNIQYF	TGTGCCAGCAGCCAAGTTGATTACGGGGGAAACATTCAGTACTTC
few	-	TRBV11-2	TRBJ1-6	CASSLEPARVRGGSPLHF	TGTGCCAGCAGCTTAGAACCCGCCCGGGTCCGTGGGGGTTCACCCCTCCACTTT
-	-	TRBV3-1	TRBJ1-3	CASSTRGSGNTIYF	TGTGCCAGCAGCACCAGGGGCTCTGGAAACACCATATATTTT
-	TRBD1	TRBV5-1	TRBJ2-1	CASNAQGANEQFF	TGCGCCAGCAACGCTCAGGGGGCTAATGAGCAGTTCTTC
-	TRBD2	TRBV10-2	TRBJ2-5	CATVDTSGGGRSQYF	TGCGCCACAGTCGATACTAGCGGAGGGGGGAGGAGCCAGTACTTC
-	-	TRBV6-2/TRBV6-3	TRBJ1-5	CASSYGVGRPGNQPQHF	TGTGCCAGCAGTTACGGGGTAGGCCGACCTGGCAATCAGCCCCAGCATTTT
-	TRBD1	TRBV7-8	TRBJ1-6	CASSTQGGSSPLHF	TGTGCCAGCAGCACCCAGGGGGGTTCTTCACCCCTCCACTTT
-	TRBD1	TRBV27	TRBJ1-2	CASSPKGQGDPGYTF	TGTGCCAGCAGCCCTAAGGGACAGGGGGATCCTGGCTACACCTTC
-	TRBD1	TRBV20-1	TRBJ2-5	CSARVGTVETQYF	TGCAGTGCTAGAGTCGGGACAGTAGAGACCCAGTACTTC
few	-	TRBV28	TRBJ1-2	CASNGRLNYGYTF	TGTGCCAGCAATGGGCGCCTAAACTATGGCTACACCTTC
-	TRBD2	TRBV6-2/TRBV6-3	TRBJ2-2	CASSLQLAGFGELFF	TGTGCCAGCAGCCTCCAGCTAGCGGGTTTTGGGGAGCTGTTTTTT
-	-	TRBV20-1	TRBJ2-3	CSASTRDTQYF	TGCAGTGCTAGCACGCGGGATACGCAGTATTTT
-	-	TRBV20-1	TRBJ2-1	CSASMHEQFF	TGCAGTGCTAGTATGCATGAGCAGTTCTTC
few	TRBD2	TRBV15	TRBJ2-1	CATSRVRLKGLAIYNEQFF	TGTGCCACCAGCAGAGTACGCCTGAAGGGACTAGCCATCTACAATGAGCAGTTCTTC
-	-	TRBV30	TRBJ2-7	CAWSEIYEQYF	TGTGCCTGGAGTGAAATCTACGAGCAGTACTTC
few	-	TRBV7-9	TRBJ2-7	CASSTGWRGRHEQYF	TGTGCCAGCAGCACAGGTTGGCGGGGGCGACACGAGCAGTACTTC
-	TRBD2	TRBV20-1	TRBJ2-5	CSAVRRDSGTETQYF	TGCAGTGCCGTAAGACGGGATAGCGGGACAGAGACCCAGTACTTC
few	TRBD2	TRBV18	TRBJ2-3	CASSPGLAGVKDTQYF	TGTGCCAGCTCACCGGGACTAGCGGGAGTAAAAGATACGCAGTATTTT
-	-	TRBV15	TRBJ1-2	CATSRQGSDYGYTF	TGTGCCACCAGCAGACAGGGTTCGGACTATGGCTACACCTTC
few	-	TRBV12-3/TRBV12-4	TRBJ2-3	CASSPIQRDTDTQYF	TGTGCCAGCAGTCCGATACAGCGTGACACAGATACGCAGTATTTT
-	-	TRBV13	TRBJ2-7	CASSPRDGSSSYEQYF	TGTGCCAGCAGCCCCCGGGACGGATCTAGCTCCTACGAGCAGTACTTC
-	TRBD1	TRBV5-6	TRBJ2-3	CASSFSGTGRDTQYF	TGTGCCAGCAGCTTCTCCGGGACAGGGAGAGATACGCAGTATTTT
-	TRBD1	TRBV7-3	TRBJ2-1	CASSLNRGRYNVQFF	TGTGCCAGCAGCTTGAACAGGGGCCGCTATAATGTGCAGTTCTTC
few	-	TRBV2	TRBJ2-7	CASSEAPNYEQYF	TGTGCCAGCAGTGAAGCACCGAACTACGAGCAGTACTTC
few	-	TRBV7-3	TRBJ2-5	CASSPLGQETQYF	TGTGCCAGCAGCCCCTTGGGACAAGAGACCCAGTACTTC
-	-	TRBV7-2	TRBJ2-5	CASSGPGLVSQYF	TGTGCCAGCAGCGGACCGGGACTGGTGTCCCAGTACTTC
few	TRBD1	TRBV28	TRBJ1-2	CASQGGGNYGYTF	TGTGCCAGTCAGGGGGGCGGAAACTATGGCTACACCTTC
few	-	TRBV5-1	TRBJ2-5	CASSLTSSRETQYF	TGCGCCAGCAGCTTGACTAGCTCTAGGGAGACCCAGTACTTC
-	-	TRBV6-5	TRBJ1-2	CASSRGEGYTF	TGTGCCAGCTCCCGCGGGGAAGGCTACACCTTC
many	-	TRBV12-3/TRBV12-4	TRBJ1-1	CASSFVGTEAFF	TGTGCCAGCAGTTTTGTCGGAACTGAAGCTTTCTTT
many	-	TRBV5-6	TRBJ1-1	CASTPGMQGSTEAFF	TGTGCCAGCACCCCCGGGATGCAGGGCAGCACTGAAGCTTTCTTT
-	-	TRBV7-3	TRBJ1-1	CASSLSGGGGATEAFF	TGTGCCAGCAGCTTAAGTGGAGGCGGGGGTGCCACTGAAGCTTTCTTT
few	-	TRBV21-1	TRBJ2-7	CASSKAAVYEQYF	TGTGCCAGCAGCAAAGCGGCAGTCTACGAGCAGTACTTC
-	-	TRBV7-7	TRBJ1-1	CASSLAAGAEAFF	TGTGCCAGCAGCTTAGCAGCGGGAGCTGAAGCTTTCTTT
-	TRBD2	TRBV5-6	TRBJ2-1	CASSRPAGVDEQFF	TGTGCCAGCAGTCGCCCGGCGGGAGTAGATGAGCAGTTCTTC
-	-	TRBV5-1	TRBJ2-1	CASQSSSYNEQFF	TGCGCCAGCCAATCTTCTTCCTACAATGAGCAGTTCTTC
few	TRBD1	TRBV5-1	TRBJ2-7	CASTAGTAYEQYF	TGCGCCAGCACCGCAGGGACAGCTTACGAGCAGTACTTC
-	-	TRBV5-1	TRBJ2-1	CASSLVWASQYNEQFF	TGCGCCAGCAGCTTAGTTTGGGCCAGCCAATACAATGAGCAGTTCTTC
-	-	TRBV12-3/TRBV12-4	TRBJ2-1	CASSLGYREQFF	TGTGCCAGCAGTTTAGGATACAGAGAGCAGTTCTTC